Below, one T cell receptor (beta chain) is given with its context. This sample is drawn from a study of blood T cell repertoires in COVID-19. Study context: COVID-19 samples from acute and convalescent phases originated in the United States, Italy and Spain. Sample material is recorded as cDNA or gDNA derived from T cells, B-cell-depleted T cells, or PBMCs.

Methods used by the authors: Estimation of nucleated cell counts relied on the amplification of reference gene primers. The assay was immunoSEQ multiplex PCR, and TCRdb's table has in-frame clones only and misses some. V and J calls and clone size are copied from that table; D and trimming were computed from the DNA. The profile shows tens of thousands of clones, about 90% of them singletons. CDR1 LGHNA and CDR2 YSLEER come from the germline V gene. The CDR3 is 16 residues long. V lost 1 base and J lost 7, with 20 bases in between. The sequence came from a man between 65 and 85 years old with acute or convalescent COVID-19. The chain uses TRBV4-3 and TRBJ2-7; tentatively, D is TRBD2 (6 bases). Sequenced input: peripheral blood. This CDR3 is CASSQVGGVPGREQYF. The CDR3 region has the DNA TGCGCCAGCAGCCAAGTCGGCGGGGTACCTGGAAGGGAGCAGTACTTC.